The clone carrying this T cell receptor (beta chain) was observed a few times. Both ends of each TCR cDNA library bore sample-specific barcodes. One entry per CDR3 protein, called by TCRdb with MiXCR from the 5' RACE reads. The sample has about 370,000 distinct CDR3 sequences; roughly 31% are singletons. The CDR3 consists of 15 residues. Germline V gene lookup returns CDR1 SQVTM and CDR2 ANQGSEA. With 6 bases clipped from V and 4 bases from J, the junction kept 14 bases outside the gene matches. These data are taken from a study of identical twins' blood T cells. Sequenced material: PBMCs. This clonotype was sampled from a woman aged 18-55 years in good health. The rearrangement links TRBV29-1 to TRBJ1-1; 7 nucleotides line up with TRBD1. The CDR3 reads CSVKGGGQRGTEAFF. CDR3 DNA: TGCAGCGTGAAAGGTGGGGGACAGAGGGGCACTGAAGCTTTCTTT. Variable domain in full (rest from reference TRBV29-1 and TRBJ1-1): SAVISQKPSRDICQRGTSLTIQCQVDSQVTMMFWYRQQPGQSLTLIATANQGSEATYESGFVIDKFPISRPNLTFSTLTVSNMSPEDSSIYLCSVKGGGQRGTEAFFGQGTRLTVV.